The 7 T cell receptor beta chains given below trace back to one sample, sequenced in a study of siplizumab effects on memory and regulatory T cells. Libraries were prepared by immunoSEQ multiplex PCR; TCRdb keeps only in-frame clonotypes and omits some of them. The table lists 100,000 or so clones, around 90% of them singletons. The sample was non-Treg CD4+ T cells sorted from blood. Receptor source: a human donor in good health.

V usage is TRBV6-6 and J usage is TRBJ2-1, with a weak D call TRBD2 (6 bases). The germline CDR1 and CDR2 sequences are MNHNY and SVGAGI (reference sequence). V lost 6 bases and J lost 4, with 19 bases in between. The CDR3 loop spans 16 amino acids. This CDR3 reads CASRPPPGVFYNEQFF. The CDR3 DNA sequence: TGTGCCAGCAGGCCCCCCCCGGGAGTTTTTTACAATGAGCAGTTCTTC.

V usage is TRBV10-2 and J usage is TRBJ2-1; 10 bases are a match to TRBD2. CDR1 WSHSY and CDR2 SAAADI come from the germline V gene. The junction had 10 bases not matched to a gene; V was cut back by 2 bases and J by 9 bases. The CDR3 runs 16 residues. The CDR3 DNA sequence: TGCGCCAGCAGTGAGGGTGCTAGCGGGAGCATTGGTGAGCAGTTCTTC. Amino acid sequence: CASSEGASGSIGEQFF.

The DNA of the CDR3 is TGTGCCAGCAGCCAACAGGGGAGCAATCAGCCCCAGCATTTT. Translated: CASSQQGSNQPQHF. V gene TRBV16 combines with J gene TRBJ1-5; a weak D match, TRBD1 (6 bases). The ends were cut back, 2 bases at V and 1 base at J, with 6 bases in the middle. CDR1 is KGHSY, CDR2 FQNENV, per germline. CDR3 length equals 14 residues.

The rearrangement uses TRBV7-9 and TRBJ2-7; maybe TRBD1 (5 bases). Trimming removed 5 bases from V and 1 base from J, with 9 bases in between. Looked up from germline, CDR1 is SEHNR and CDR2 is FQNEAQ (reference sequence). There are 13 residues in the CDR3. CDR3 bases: TGTGCCAGCAGCAAGGACATTTCCTACGAGCAGTACTTC. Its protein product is CASSKDISYEQYF.

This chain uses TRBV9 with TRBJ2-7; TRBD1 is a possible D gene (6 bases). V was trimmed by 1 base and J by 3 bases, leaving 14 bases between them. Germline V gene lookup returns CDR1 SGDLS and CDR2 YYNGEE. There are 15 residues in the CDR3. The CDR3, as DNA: TGTGCCAGCAGCGTAACAGGGTTCGCCGTCTACGAGCAGTACTTC. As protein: CASSVTGFAVYEQYF.

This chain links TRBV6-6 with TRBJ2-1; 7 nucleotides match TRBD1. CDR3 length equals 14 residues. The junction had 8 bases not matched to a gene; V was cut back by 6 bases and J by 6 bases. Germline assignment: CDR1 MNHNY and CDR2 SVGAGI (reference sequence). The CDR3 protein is CASRDETGTNEQFF. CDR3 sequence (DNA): TGTGCCAGCAGAGACGAGACAGGGACCAATGAGCAGTTCTTC.

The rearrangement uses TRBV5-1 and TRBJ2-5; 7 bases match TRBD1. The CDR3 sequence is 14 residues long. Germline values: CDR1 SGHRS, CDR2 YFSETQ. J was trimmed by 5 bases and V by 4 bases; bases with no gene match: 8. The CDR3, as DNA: TGCGCCAGCAGCGCATTGACAGGGATGGAGACCCAGTACTTC. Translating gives CASSALTGMETQYF.